These 16 T cell receptor beta chains share one sample of origin, sequenced in a study of OX40 agonist ivuxolimab in advanced cancers. Profiling relied on immunoSEQ multiplex PCR, and the TCRdb table lists in-frame clones only, not all of them. The sample has 42,000 or so clones; approximately 90% are singletons. Sequencing used CD4+ or CD8+ T cells sorted from blood, obtained in a trial of the OX40 agonist ivuxolimab. These receptors all come from an adult with an advanced solid tumor such as melanoma, head and neck, liver or kidney cancer.

The genes are TRBV13 and TRBJ1-3, with D unclear. This CDR3 region has 17 residues. V shed 5 bases and J shed 0 bases, with 17 bases lying between them. The germline CDR1 and CDR2 sequences are PRHDT and FYEKMQ (reference sequence). CDR3 protein: CASSKRWALDSGNTIYF. CDR3 nucleotides: TGTGCCAGCAGCAAAAGATGGGCGTTGGACTCTGGAAACACCATATATTTT.

This chain connects TRBV7-9 to TRBJ2-5; 8 bases match TRBD1. This CDR3 is 16 amino acids long. With 4 bases clipped from V and 6 bases from J, the junction kept 13 bases outside the gene matches. Per the germline V gene, CDR1 is SEHNR and CDR2 is FQNEAQ (reference sequence). The CDR3 DNA reads TGTGCCAGCAGCTGGGAACTCGACAGGGGTGGGCAGACCCAGTACTTC. This encodes CASSWELDRGGQTQYF.

This sequence joins TRBV5-1 and TRBJ2-2, with D perhaps matching TRBD1 or TRBD2 (5 bases each). Germline V CDR1 and CDR2: SGHRS, YFSETQ. This CDR3 comprises 15 residues. Trimming left V 2 bases short and J 0 bases short, with 8 bases between. The CDR3 loop reads CASSFGDANTGELFF. The CDR3 DNA is TGCGCCAGCAGCTTTGGGGACGCGAACACCGGGGAGCTGTTTTTT.

The genes are TRBV4-1 and TRBJ2-5; possibly TRBD1 for D (5 bases). The V end was cut by 7 bases, the J end by 2 bases, with 11 bases between. The CDR3 loop spans 13 amino acids. From germline, CDR1 is MGHRA and CDR2 YSYEKL. CDR3 in amino acids: CASKHQGQETQYF. The CDR3, as DNA: TGCGCCAGCAAACACCAGGGACAAGAGACCCAGTACTTC.

This rearrangement joins TRBV6-1 to TRBJ1-2, with 7 positions matching TRBD1. The CDR3 runs 17 residues. CDR1 MNHNS and CDR2 SASEGT come from the germline V gene. J was trimmed by 3 bases and V by 3 bases; bases with no gene match: 13. CDR3 protein: CASSETLATGVDYGYTF. Written as DNA, the CDR3 is TGTGCCAGCAGTGAGACCCTGGCCACAGGGGTAGACTATGGCTACACCTTC.

This clone was observed a single time. This chain uses TRBV2 with TRBJ2-5; D may be TRBD1 (6 bases). Per germline, CDR1 SNHLY and CDR2 FYNNEI. Trimming took off 5 bases at V and 1 base at J, with 11 bases between the two ends. The CDR3 loop spans 14 amino acids. CDR3 sequence (DNA): TGTGCCAGCAGTTTAGGGACACTCCAAGAGACCCAGTACTTC. Translating it yields CASSLGTLQETQYF.

V and J are TRBV2 and TRBJ2-3, with D possibly matching TRBD2 (5 bases). CDR1 is SNHLY and CDR2 is FYNNEI in the germline V gene. The CDR3 consists of 14 residues. V gave up 1 base and J gave up 4 bases, with 9 bases separating them. The CDR3, as DNA: TGTGCCAGCAGTGAAGTGTGGAGGTCAGATACGCAGTATTTT. Translated, it gives CASSEVWRSDTQYF.

V gene TRBV7-9 combines with J gene TRBJ2-7, with 7 bases aligning to TRBD1. J gave up 1 base and V 1 base, and 4 bases lay outside the gene matches. The V gene's germline CDR1 is SEHNR and CDR2 FQNEAQ (reference sequence). CDR3 length: 15 amino acids. The CDR3 region has the DNA TGTGCCAGCAGCTTAGTGGGACAGTGGTCCTACGAGCAGTACTTC. Its translation is CASSLVGQWSYEQYF.

The chain couples TRBV6-1 to TRBJ2-3; possibly TRBD2 for D (6 bases). Germline V gives CDR1 MNHNS, CDR2 SASEGT. Trimming removed 2 bases at V and 5 bases at J, with 14 bases between. The CDR3 loop spans 15 amino acids. The CDR3 loop reads CASSERVGAGDTQYF. The CDR3 DNA reads as TGTGCCAGCAGTGAACGGGTGGGAGCGGGAGATACGCAGTATTTT.

This rearrangement joins TRBV10-2 to TRBJ2-7; TRBD1 aligns across 11 bases. The V segment lost 6 bases and the J segment 1 base; nucleotides outside the gene matches: 5. This CDR3 has 15 amino acids. Per the germline V gene, CDR1 is WSHSY and CDR2 is SAAADI. The CDR3 spells CASSAGTGGSYEQYF. The CDR3 coding sequence is TGCGCCAGCAGCGCTGGGACAGGGGGGTCCTACGAGCAGTACTTC.

The CDR3 DNA sequence: TGTGCCAGCTCACCGGGCAGGAACACAGATACGCAGTATTTT. This translates into CASSPGRNTDTQYF. The chain has TRBV18 and TRBJ2-3, with D unresolved. The length of the CDR3 is 14 residues. The germline gives CDR1 KGHSH, CDR2 LQKENI. V was shortened by 3 bases and J by 2 bases, with 9 bases between the two germline ends.

This clone came up once. This chain connects TRBV27 to TRBJ2-7; 7 bases match TRBD2. The CDR3 is made up of 15 amino acids. Per germline, CDR1 MNHEY and CDR2 SMNVEV (reference sequence). Unmatched junction bases numbered 9, after V lost 6 bases and J lost 1 base. In DNA, the CDR3 is TGTGCCAGCAGCCCGGGACTAACCTTGTCCTACGAGCAGTACTTC. Its translation is CASSPGLTLSYEQYF.

The J gene is TRBJ1-1, the V gene TRBV28, with no clear D. From germline, CDR1 is MDHEN and CDR2 SYDVKM. Between the trimmed V and J ends, which lost 3 bases and 0 bases, there was a span of 8 bases. The CDR3 is made up of 14 amino acids. The CDR3 nucleotides read TGTGCCAGCAGTTTGTACGGTATGAACACTGAAGCTTTCTTT. This sequence encodes CASSLYGMNTEAFF.

The chain joins TRBV7-2 to TRBJ2-7; maybe TRBD2 (6 bases). Trimming took 7 bases from V and 2 from J, leaving 18 bases between them. Looked up from germline, CDR1 is SGHTA and CDR2 is FQGNSA. The CDR3 runs to 15 residues. The DNA of the CDR3 is TGTGCCAGCAACTTCATCGGGACTCCAACCTACGAGCAGTACTTC. Amino acid sequence: CASNFIGTPTYEQYF. Full variable domain (outside the CDR3, taken from reference TRBV7-2 and TRBJ2-7): GAGVSQSPSNKVTEKGKDVELRCDPISGHTALYWYRQSLGQGLEFLIYFQGNSAPDKSGLPSDRFSAERTGGSVSTLTIQRTQQEDSAVYLCASNFIGTPTYEQYFGPGTRLTVT.

V gene TRBV6-1 combines with J gene TRBJ2-3, with a weak D call TRBD1 (5 bases). Germline CDR1 and CDR2: MNHNS and SASEGT. The ends were cut back, 6 bases at V and 6 bases at J, with 16 bases in the middle. The CDR3 contains 14 residues. The DNA of the CDR3 is TGTGCCAGCAGCCTGACGTACAGGCGGGATACGCAGTATTTT. Protein: CASSLTYRRDTQYF.

This chain links TRBV6-5 with TRBJ1-1, with D possibly matching TRBD1 (6 bases). The CDR3 consists of 15 residues. Germline V gene data show CDR1 as MNHEY and CDR2 as SVGAGI. V gave up 4 bases and J gave up 4 bases, with 16 bases separating them. CDR3 bases: TGTGCCAGCAGTTGGGGACACCCACGAGGCACTGAAGCTTTCTTT. This encodes CASSWGHPRGTEAFF.